The rows below give T cell receptor beta chains drawn from one sample of a study of blood T cells in healthy people across ages. TCRdb fed the 5' RACE reads into MiXCR, producing one record per CDR3 protein. The table lists hundreds of thousands of distinct CDR3 sequences, 58% of them singletons, with roughly 22% in the top ten. Material for sequencing was blood. The receptors stem from a man aged 25 to 40 in good health. Each CDR3 is given with its conserved first and last residue. D genes are given only for firm matches. The size of a clone is reported for some rows only, either as once, few or many, or as a class for expanded clones.

v_gene,d_gene,abundance,j_gene,CDR3aa,CDR3nt
TRBV5-1,TRBD1,.,TRBJ2-6,CASSFLRDRAGANVLTF,TGCGCCAGCAGCTTCCTCCGGGACAGGGCTGGGGCCAACGTCCTGACTTTC
TRBV5-1,TRBD1,few,TRBJ2-5,CASSLGTGKLEETQYF,TGCGCCAGCAGCTTAGGGACAGGGAAATTAGAAGAGACCCAGTACTTC
TRBV4-3,TRBD2,few,TRBJ2-7,CASSQVGLAGGYEQYF,TGCGCCAGCAGCCAAGTCGGACTAGCGGGAGGCTACGAGCAGTACTTC
TRBV7-2,TRBD2,once,TRBJ2-7,CASSTGTSAYYEQYF,TGTGCCAGCAGCACCGGGACTAGCGCATACTACGAGCAGTACTTC
TRBV27,TRBD1,few,TRBJ1-1,CASSSGQGGYLVTEAFF,TGTGCCAGCAGTTCCGGACAGGGCGGTTATTTGGTTACTGAAGCTTTCTTT
TRBV20-1,.,.,TRBJ1-2,CSARATEGGYTF,TGCAGTGCTAGAGCGACAGAAGGAGGCTACACCTTC
TRBV4-2,.,.,TRBJ1-2,CASSQEALQLNYGYTF,TGTGCCAGCAGCCAAGAAGCATTACAGCTTAACTATGGCTACACCTTC
TRBV9,.,.,TRBJ2-1,CASSPKEWNEQFF,TGTGCCAGCAGCCCAAAGGAGTGGAATGAGCAGTTCTTC
TRBV2,.,.,TRBJ2-3,CASSLEPLAGTQYF,TGTGCCAGCAGTCTAGAGCCCTTGGCGGGAACGCAGTATTTT
TRBV6-6,.,.,TRBJ2-5,CASSSTLGGEETQYF,TGTGCCAGCAGTTCCACCCTTGGGGGAGAAGAGACCCAGTACTTC
TRBV7-2,.,.,TRBJ2-4,CASSLVGAGNIQYF,TGTGCCAGCAGCTTAGTCGGGGCCGGAAACATTCAGTACTTC
TRBV20-1,TRBD2,.,TRBJ2-1,CSARKTSGLINEQFF,TGCAGTGCTAGAAAGACTAGCGGGTTAATAAATGAGCAGTTCTTC
TRBV6-4,.,once,TRBJ2-3,CASSLGHRGIGDTQYF,TGTGCCAGCAGTTTGGGGCACCGGGGGATTGGAGATACGCAGTATTTT
TRBV15,.,.,TRBJ2-1,CASEALTGALGRGEQFF,TGTGCCTCCGAAGCCCTTACCGGGGCCTTAGGAAGGGGGGAGCAGTTCTTC
TRBV10-3,.,.,TRBJ2-1,CAIRTLNEQFF,TGTGCCATCAGGACCCTCAATGAGCAGTTCTTC
TRBV4-3,.,.,TRBJ2-5,CAKLVAPETQYF,TGCGCCAAACTAGTTGCACCGGAGACCCAGTACTTC
TRBV20-1,.,.,TRBJ1-5,CSATGSGYQPQHF,TGCAGTGCTACAGGGTCCGGGTATCAGCCCCAGCATTTT
TRBV20-1,TRBD1,few,TRBJ1-2,CSAITGVGYTF,TGCAGTGCTATTACAGGGGTGGGCTACACCTTC
TRBV29-1,.,few,TRBJ2-1,CSVDFTSRTKGEQFF,TGCAGCGTTGATTTTACTAGCAGAACAAAGGGTGAGCAGTTCTTC
TRBV7-2,TRBD2,.,TRBJ2-1,CASSFGTSGSGEQFF,TGTGCCAGCAGCTTTGGGACTAGCGGGAGTGGTGAGCAGTTCTTC
TRBV4-1,.,few,TRBJ2-3,CASSQVSGVSTDTQYF,TGCGCCAGCAGCCAAGTAAGCGGAGTAAGCACAGATACGCAGTATTTT
TRBV12-3/TRBV12-4,TRBD2,.,TRBJ2-7,CASSEYGTSTFYEQYF,TGTGCCAGCAGTGAGTATGGGACTAGTACTTTCTACGAGCAGTACTTC
TRBV5-6,.,.,TRBJ2-7,CASSLDREFSSYEQYF,TGTGCCAGCAGCTTGGATCGGGAGTTCAGCTCCTACGAGCAGTACTTC
TRBV14,TRBD1,.,TRBJ2-1,CASSQGAGGWNEQFF,TGTGCCAGCAGCCAAGGGGCAGGGGGCTGGAATGAGCAGTTCTTC
TRBV6-5,.,few,TRBJ2-1,CASSYSGGEQFF,TGTGCCAGCAGTTACTCGGGCGGCGAGCAGTTCTTC
TRBV28,.,.,TRBJ2-7,CASSLYRSREYF,TGTGCCAGCAGTTTGTATAGGAGTCGGGAGTACTTC
TRBV7-9,.,.,TRBJ2-1,CASIWATVYNEQFF,TGTGCCAGCATCTGGGCTACGGTATACAATGAGCAGTTCTTC
TRBV9,.,once,TRBJ2-3,CASSVTGFTDMQYF,TGTGCCAGCAGCGTAACCGGGTTCACAGATATGCAGTATTTT
TRBV10-3,TRBD1,.,TRBJ2-5,CAIGPDRDARYF,TGTGCCATCGGACCTGACAGGGACGCTAGGTACTTC
TRBV6-5,.,few,TRBJ2-5,CASTVQETQYF,TGTGCCAGCACCGTCCAAGAGACCCAGTACTTC
TRBV7-6,.,once,TRBJ1-4,CASSLRNSGLRGEKLFF,TGTGCCAGCAGCTTACGAAATTCGGGCCTAAGGGGTGAAAAACTGTTTTTT
TRBV29-1,.,.,TRBJ2-7,CSVVVVFGGYEQYF,TGCAGCGTTGTCGTTGTTTTTGGGGGGTACGAGCAGTACTTC
TRBV18,.,.,TRBJ2-5,CASSPGAGPQETQYF,TGTGCCAGCTCACCTGGGGCGGGACCGCAAGAGACCCAGTACTTC
TRBV4-3,TRBD2,.,TRBJ2-3,CASSQMQRETDMQYF,TGCGCCAGCAGCCAAATGCAGCGGGAGACAGATATGCAGTATTTT
TRBV15,.,.,TRBJ2-3,CATSNGGGNTDTQYF,TGTGCCACCAGTAATGGAGGCGGAAACACAGATACGCAGTATTTT
TRBV4-2,.,.,TRBJ1-4,CASGQAGGTNEKLFF,TGTGCCAGCGGTCAAGCGGGAGGAACTAATGAAAAACTGTTTTTT
TRBV5-1,TRBD1,few,TRBJ2-7,CASSSGQGPRYEQYF,TGCGCCAGCAGCTCGGGACAGGGGCCCCGTTACGAGCAGTACTTC
TRBV4-2,TRBD2,.,TRBJ2-7,CASSQASGWSEQYF,TGTGCCAGCAGCCAGGCTAGCGGGTGGTCCGAGCAGTACTTC
TRBV4-1,.,.,TRBJ2-5,CANSQDGPGSWETQYF,TGCGCCAACAGCCAAGACGGGCCAGGTAGTTGGGAGACCCAGTACTTC
TRBV29-1,.,.,TRBJ2-7,CSVEELTGYEQYF,TGCAGCGTTGAAGAGCTGACCGGCTACGAGCAGTACTTC
TRBV7-9,.,once,TRBJ2-3,CASSSYRASGTDTQYF,TGTGCCAGCAGCTCCTACAGGGCTTCGGGCACAGATACGCAGTATTTT
TRBV11-2,TRBD2,few,TRBJ2-1,CASSLLAGKQSYNEQFF,TGTGCCAGCAGCTTACTAGCGGGAAAACAATCCTACAATGAGCAGTTCTTC
TRBV7-9,TRBD1,.,TRBJ1-2,CASSLAATGIYGYTF,TGTGCCAGCAGCTTAGCAGCGACAGGGATATATGGCTACACCTTC
TRBV6-6,TRBD1,.,TRBJ1-6,CASSFWTGVVGSPLHF,TGTGCCAGCAGTTTTTGGACAGGGGTCGTCGGTTCACCCCTCCACTTT
TRBV7-9,.,.,TRBJ1-2,CASSRTDDLLYGYTF,TGTGCCAGCAGCCGAACAGATGACCTGTTGTATGGCTACACCTTC
TRBV20-1,TRBD2,.,TRBJ2-3,CSAREGGREGLDTQYF,TGCAGTGCTAGAGAAGGGGGGCGGGAGGGACTTGATACGCAGTATTTT
TRBV12-3/TRBV12-4,TRBD2,.,TRBJ2-7,CASSRGTSGIGHEQYF,TGTGCCAGCAGCCGAGGGACTAGCGGGATCGGCCACGAGCAGTACTTC
TRBV29-1,.,.,TRBJ1-1,CSVGSGTGTEAFF,TGCAGCGTTGGAAGCGGGACGGGGACTGAAGCTTTCTTT
TRBV28,TRBD2,.,TRBJ2-3,CASTVGPSGTQYF,TGTGCCAGCACGGTAGGACCTAGCGGTACGCAGTATTTT
TRBV7-9,.,.,TRBJ2-1,CASSAGPVYNEQFF,TGTGCCAGCAGCGCAGGACCCGTCTACAATGAGCAGTTCTTC
TRBV12-3/TRBV12-4,.,.,TRBJ1-2,CASSLSILTTHYGYTF,TGTGCCAGCAGTTTGTCCATCCTTACGACCCACTATGGCTACACCTTC
TRBV20-1,.,.,TRBJ2-1,CSAVGGAYNEQFF,TGCAGTGCCGTAGGGGGGGCCTACAATGAGCAGTTCTTC
TRBV29-1,TRBD2,.,TRBJ2-5,CSVGLVGETQYF,TGCAGCGTAGGACTAGTCGGAGAGACCCAGTACTTC
TRBV20-1,.,once,TRBJ2-1,CSARSPATPVGEQFF,TGCAGTGCTCGTAGCCCCGCTACTCCAGTCGGTGAGCAGTTCTTC
TRBV7-2,.,.,TRBJ2-3,CASSPDGLGTDTQYF,TGTGCCAGCAGTCCCGACGGGTTAGGTACAGATACGCAGTATTTT
TRBV20-1,.,once,TRBJ2-5,CSARASSRETQYF,TGCAGTGCTAGAGCTTCTAGTCGGGAGACCCAGTACTTC
TRBV7-9,TRBD2,few,TRBJ2-1,CASSPGLAGADEQFF,TGTGCCAGCAGCCCGGGACTAGCGGGAGCGGATGAGCAGTTCTTC
TRBV7-2,.,.,TRBJ1-4,CASSLGTATNEKLFF,TGTGCCAGCAGCTTAGGCACAGCAACTAATGAAAAACTGTTTTTT